A single sample gave rise to the 14 T cell receptor beta chains below, sequenced in a study of shared clonotypes between healthy human individuals. TCRdb's table, derived via immunoSEQ multiplex PCR, lists solely in-frame clones and lacks some. The sample records 760,000 or so clones, about 96% being singletons. Selected positively for CCR7 and CD45RO-negative, naive CD8 cells excluded terminally differentiated effector memory CD45RA+ cells. The source material was naive CD8+ T cells sorted from blood. Every receptor here comes from a man aged 25-45 years in good health.

The chain joins TRBV7-2 to TRBJ1-2, with unresolved D. The CDR3 has 12 amino acids. Germline lookup yields CDR1 SGHTA and CDR2 FQGNSA. Trimming removed 4 bases from V and 8 bases from J, with 11 bases in between. The CDR3 reads CASSWGDRGYTF. The CDR3 bases are TGTGCCAGCAGCTGGGGAGACCGGGGCTACACCTTC. Full variable domain (rest looked up from reference TRBV7-2 and TRBJ1-2): GAGVSQSPSNKVTEKGKDVELRCDPISGHTALYWYRQSLGQGLEFLIYFQGNSAPDKSGLPSDRFSAERTGGSVSTLTIQRTQQEDSAVYLCASSWGDRGYTFGSGTRLTVV.

The table lists this clone with a count of one. This chain joins TRBV10-3 and TRBJ1-2, with D maybe TRBD1 (5 bases). CDR1 and CDR2 from the germline V gene are ENHRY and SYGVKD. V lost 2 bases and J 4 bases, leaving 26 bases between the germline ends. The CDR3 length is 19 residues. The CDR3 protein is CAISEGDPGSVTHLYGYTF. The CDR3 DNA sequence: TGTGCCATCAGTGAGGGGGACCCTGGTTCGGTTACCCATCTCTATGGCTACACCTTC.

The V and J genes are TRBV10-3 and TRBJ2-2, with 9 bases that match TRBD1. The CDR3 totals 15 residues. Trimming cost V 2 bases and J 6 bases; bases outside gene matches: 4. Germline loops: CDR1 ENHRY, CDR2 SYGVKD. The CDR3 sequence: CAISEGQGFAGELFF. CDR3 DNA sequence: TGTGCCATCAGTGAGGGACAGGGGTTCGCCGGGGAGCTGTTTTTT.

The chain carries TRBV7-6 and TRBJ2-3; 7 positions match TRBD2. The V and J ends lost 0 bases and 4 bases, in that order; junction bases with no gene match: 13. There are 18 residues in the CDR3. CDR1 and CDR2 from the germline V gene are SGHVS and FNYEAQ. In DNA form, the CDR3 reads TGTGCCAGCAGCTTAGCACCCTTGGCGGGAGAAAGGGCAGATACGCAGTATTTT. It translates to CASSLAPLAGERADTQYF.

This sequence joins TRBV27 and TRBJ1-2; no clear D. The CDR3 contains 15 residues. Germline-derived CDR1 and CDR2 are MNHEY and SMNVEV (reference sequence). V lost 2 bases to trimming and J lost 4 bases, with 14 bases between them. The CDR3 nucleotides are TGTGCCAGCAGTTTAGCCCCGGCAGCCAGCTATGGCTACACCTTC. This sequence encodes CASSLAPAASYGYTF.

The J gene is TRBJ2-7, the V gene TRBV6-1, with 7 bases fitting TRBD2. The CDR3 is 15 amino acids. The ends lost 4 bases at V and 2 bases at J; junction bases unmatched: 8. Germline CDR1 and CDR2: MNHNS and SASEGT. CDR3: CASSGGGPNTYEQYF. In nucleotides, the CDR3 is TGTGCCAGCAGTGGGGGGGGTCCGAACACCTACGAGCAGTACTTC.

This chain joins TRBV28 and TRBJ2-7; D is uncertain. The V and J ends lost 2 bases and 2 bases respectively, with 22 bases between them. The germline CDR1 and CDR2 sequences are MDHEN and SYDVKM. The CDR3 loop spans 18 amino acids. CDR3 bases: TGTGCCAGCAGTTTAAGGACGGACGGTCCCATAAGTACCTACGAGCAGTACTTC. Translation gives CASSLRTDGPISTYEQYF.

For the CDR3, the DNA is TGTGCCACCAGCAGAGGAGAAGGGAAGGGGACCCAGTACTTC. Residues: CATSRGEGKGTQYF. The chain employs TRBV15 and TRBJ2-5; D ambiguous. The CDR3 contains 14 residues. Germline loops: CDR1 LNHNV, CDR2 YYDKDF (reference sequence). Trimming stripped 1 base from V and 7 bases from J, with 13 bases between.

This clone has a single count. The chain carries TRBV7-2 and TRBJ2-3; D is possibly TRBD2 (6 bases). This CDR3 spans 15 amino acids. Trimming cost V 5 bases and J 5 bases, with 17 bases left between them. Germline lookup yields CDR1 SGHTA and CDR2 FQGNSA. CDR3 protein: CASSQRDSVVDTQYF. The CDR3 DNA sequence: TGTGCCAGCAGCCAACGGGACTCGGTGGTAGATACGCAGTATTTT.

The V call is TRBV10-3, the J call TRBJ2-7; TRBD1 matches 11 bases. V was clipped by 6 bases and J by 4 bases; unmatched bases: 8. The V gene's germline CDR1 is ENHRY and CDR2 SYGVKD. The length of the CDR3 is 15 residues. CDR3 loop: CAIRPGQGETYEQYF. CDR3 DNA: TGTGCCATCAGGCCGGGACAGGGGGAAACGTACGAGCAGTACTTC.

The V call is TRBV5-4, the J call TRBJ2-2, with no clear D. V was pared by 4 bases and J by 7 bases, with 8 bases between. Germline V gives CDR1 SGHNT, CDR2 YYREEE (reference sequence). The CDR3 runs 12 residues. The CDR3: CASSPGHGELFF. CDR3 nucleotide sequence: TGTGCCAGCAGCCCGGGCCACGGGGAGCTGTTTTTT.

The rearrangement uses TRBV4-2 and TRBJ2-3, with TRBD2 identical over 10 bases. CDR1 and CDR2 from the germline V gene are LGHNA and YNFKEQ. J gave up 4 bases and V 3 bases, and 10 bases lay outside the gene matches. This CDR3 contains 17 residues. CDR3 region: CASSQPASGRSADTQYF. CDR3 DNA sequence: TGTGCCAGCAGCCAGCCCGCTAGCGGGAGATCAGCAGATACGCAGTATTTT.

V is TRBV29-1 and J is TRBJ2-3; 7 bases align to TRBD2. Losses at the gene ends were 4 bases for V and 4 bases for J; bases not matched to a gene: 5. The CDR3 sequence is 13 residues long. Germline V CDR1 and CDR2: SQVTM, ANQGSEA. CDR3 DNA: TGCAGCGTTGGGGGAGGGCCCTCAGATACGCAGTATTTT. This sequence encodes CSVGGGPSDTQYF.

The rearrangement uses TRBV28 and TRBJ2-1, with D uncertain. Trimming cost V 5 bases and J 7 bases, with 6 bases left between them. The germline V gene has CDR1 MDHEN and CDR2 SYDVKM. The CDR3 spans 11 residues. The CDR3: CASSTLNEQFF. The CDR3 nucleotides read TGTGCCAGCAGTACGTTGAATGAGCAGTTCTTC. The variable domain in full, completed from reference TRBV28 and TRBJ2-1, reads DVKVTQSSRYLVKRTGEKVFLECVQDMDHENMFWYRQDPGLGLRLIYFSYDVKMKEKGDIPEGYSVSREKKERFSLILESASTNQTSMYLCASSTLNEQFFGPGTRLTVL.